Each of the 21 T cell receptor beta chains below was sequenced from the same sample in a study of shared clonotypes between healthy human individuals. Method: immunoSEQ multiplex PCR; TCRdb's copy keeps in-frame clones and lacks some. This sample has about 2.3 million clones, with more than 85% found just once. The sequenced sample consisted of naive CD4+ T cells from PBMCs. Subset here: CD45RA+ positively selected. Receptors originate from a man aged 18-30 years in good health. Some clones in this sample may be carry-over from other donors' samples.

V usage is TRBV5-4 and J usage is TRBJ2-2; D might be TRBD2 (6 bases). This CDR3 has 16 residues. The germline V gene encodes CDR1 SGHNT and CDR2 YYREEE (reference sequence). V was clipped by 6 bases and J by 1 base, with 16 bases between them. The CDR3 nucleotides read TGTGCCAGCACGCTTTTCTCTAGCGAGAACACCGGGGAGCTGTTTTTT. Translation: CASTLFSSENTGELFF.

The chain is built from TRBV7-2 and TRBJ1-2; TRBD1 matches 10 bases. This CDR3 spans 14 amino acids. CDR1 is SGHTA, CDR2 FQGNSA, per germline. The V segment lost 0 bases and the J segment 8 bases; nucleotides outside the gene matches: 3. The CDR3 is CASSLAGQGGGYTF. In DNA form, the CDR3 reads TGTGCCAGCAGCTTAGCCGGACAGGGGGGAGGCTACACCTTC.

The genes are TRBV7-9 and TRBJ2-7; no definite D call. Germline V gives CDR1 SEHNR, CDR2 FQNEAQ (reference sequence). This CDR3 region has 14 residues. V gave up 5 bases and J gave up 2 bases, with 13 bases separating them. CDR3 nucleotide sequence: TGTGCCAGCAGCCCAGTAGGCCCTACCTACGAGCAGTACTTC. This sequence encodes CASSPVGPTYEQYF.

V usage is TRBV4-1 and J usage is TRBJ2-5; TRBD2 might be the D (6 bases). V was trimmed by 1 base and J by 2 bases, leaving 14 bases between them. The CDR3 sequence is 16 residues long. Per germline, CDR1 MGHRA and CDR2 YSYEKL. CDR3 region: CASSQVLAGRQETQYF. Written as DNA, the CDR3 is TGCGCCAGCAGCCAAGTTCTTGCGGGGCGTCAAGAGACCCAGTACTTC.

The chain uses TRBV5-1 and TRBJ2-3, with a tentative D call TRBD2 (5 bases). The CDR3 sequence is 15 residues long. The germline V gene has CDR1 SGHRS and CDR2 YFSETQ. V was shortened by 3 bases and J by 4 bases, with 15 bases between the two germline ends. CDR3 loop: CASSWGRLAPDTQYF. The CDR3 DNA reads TGCGCCAGCAGCTGGGGTAGGCTAGCCCCAGATACGCAGTATTTT.

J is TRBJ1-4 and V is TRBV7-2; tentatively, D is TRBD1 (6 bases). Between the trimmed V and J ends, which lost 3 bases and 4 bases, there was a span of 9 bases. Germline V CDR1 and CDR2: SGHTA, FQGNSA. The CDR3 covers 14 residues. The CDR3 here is CASSFGRGNEKLFF. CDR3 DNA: TGTGCCAGCAGCTTCGGCAGGGGTAATGAAAAACTGTTTTTT.

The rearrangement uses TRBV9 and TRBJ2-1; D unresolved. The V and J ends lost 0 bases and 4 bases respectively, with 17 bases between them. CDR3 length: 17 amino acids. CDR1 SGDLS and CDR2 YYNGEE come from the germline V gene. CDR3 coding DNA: TGTGCCAGCAGCGTAGGGCTGAGAATAAGCAAATACAATGAGCAGTTCTTC. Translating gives CASSVGLRISKYNEQFF.

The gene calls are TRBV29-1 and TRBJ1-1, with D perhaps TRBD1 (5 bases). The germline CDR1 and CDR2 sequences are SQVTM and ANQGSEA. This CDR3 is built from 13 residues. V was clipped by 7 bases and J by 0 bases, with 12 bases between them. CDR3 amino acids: CSAQRGVNTEAFF. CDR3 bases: TGCAGCGCCCAAAGGGGTGTGAACACTGAAGCTTTCTTT.

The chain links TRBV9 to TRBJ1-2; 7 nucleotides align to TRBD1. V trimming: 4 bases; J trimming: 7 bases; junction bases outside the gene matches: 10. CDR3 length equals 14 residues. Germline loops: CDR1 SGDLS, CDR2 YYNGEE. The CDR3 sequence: CASSTRQGRSGYTF. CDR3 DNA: TGTGCCAGCAGCACCCGACAGGGCCGGAGTGGCTACACCTTC.

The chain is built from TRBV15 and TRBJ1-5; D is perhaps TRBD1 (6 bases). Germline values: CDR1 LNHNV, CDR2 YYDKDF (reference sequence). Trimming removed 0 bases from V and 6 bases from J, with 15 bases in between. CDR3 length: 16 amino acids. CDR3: CATSRDNRVQAQPQHF. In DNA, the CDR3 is TGTGCCACCAGCAGAGATAACAGGGTGCAGGCTCAGCCCCAGCATTTT. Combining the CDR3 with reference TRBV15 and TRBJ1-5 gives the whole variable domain DAMVIQNPRYQVTQFGKPVTLSCSQTLNHNVMYWYQQKSSQAPKLLFHYYDKDFNNEADTPDNFQSRRPNTSFCFLDIRSPGLGDTAMYLCATSRDNRVQAQPQHFGDGTRLSIL.

The CDR3 DNA reads TGTGCCAGCAGTCTCCCGGACCGAGGCGGAGATACGCAGTATTTT. Amino acids: CASSLPDRGGDTQYF. The genes are TRBV6-6 and TRBJ2-3, with D unclear. CDR3 length: 15 amino acids. The V gene's germline CDR1 is MNHNY and CDR2 SVGAGI (reference sequence). With 5 bases removed from V and 5 bases from J, the gap between germline ends came to 17 bases.

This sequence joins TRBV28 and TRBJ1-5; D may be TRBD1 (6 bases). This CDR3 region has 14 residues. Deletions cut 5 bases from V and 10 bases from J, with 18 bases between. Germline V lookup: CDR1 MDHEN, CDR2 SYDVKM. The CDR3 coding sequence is TGTGCCAGCAGTCCGCCGGGACACCAATCACCCCAGCATTTT. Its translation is CASSPPGHQSPQHF. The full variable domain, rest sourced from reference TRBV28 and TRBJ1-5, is DVKVTQSSRYLVKRTGEKVFLECVQDMDHENMFWYRQDPGLGLRLIYFSYDVKMKEKGDIPEGYSVSREKKERFSLILESASTNQTSMYLCASSPPGHQSPQHFGDGTRLSIL.

CDR3 DNA: TGTGCCAGCAACCTGGACGGATACTATGGCTACACCTTC. Protein sequence: CASNLDGYYGYTF. The chain joins TRBV6-1 to TRBJ1-2; D uncertain. The CDR3 extends over 13 amino acids. The germline CDR1 and CDR2 sequences are MNHNS and SASEGT. V was shortened by 7 bases and J by 3 bases, with 12 bases between the two germline ends.

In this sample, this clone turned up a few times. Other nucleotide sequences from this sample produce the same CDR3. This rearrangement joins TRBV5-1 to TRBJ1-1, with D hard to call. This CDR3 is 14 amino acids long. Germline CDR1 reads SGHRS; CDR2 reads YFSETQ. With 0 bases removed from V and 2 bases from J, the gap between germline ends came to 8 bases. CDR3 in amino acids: CASSLGRRNTEAFF. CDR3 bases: TGCGCCAGCAGCTTGGGAAGGCGTAACACTGAAGCTTTCTTT. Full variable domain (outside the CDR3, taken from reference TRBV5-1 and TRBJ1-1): KAGVTQTPRYLIKTRGQQVTLSCSPISGHRSVSWYQQTPGQGLQFLFEYFSETQRNKGNFPGRFSGRQFSNSRSEMNVSTLELGDSALYLCASSLGRRNTEAFFGQGTRLTVV.

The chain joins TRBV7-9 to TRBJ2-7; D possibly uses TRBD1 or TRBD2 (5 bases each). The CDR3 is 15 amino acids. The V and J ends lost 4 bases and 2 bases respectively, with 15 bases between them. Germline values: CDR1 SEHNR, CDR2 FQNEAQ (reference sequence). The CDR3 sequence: CASSSGWTPTYEQYF. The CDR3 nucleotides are TGTGCCAGCAGCTCGGGATGGACACCGACCTACGAGCAGTACTTC.

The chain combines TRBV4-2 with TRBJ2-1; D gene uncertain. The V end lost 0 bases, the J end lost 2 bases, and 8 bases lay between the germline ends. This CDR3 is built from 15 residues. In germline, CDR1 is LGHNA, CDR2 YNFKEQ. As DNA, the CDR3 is TGTGCCAGCAGCCAAGAGAGGTTGGCCTACAATGAGCAGTTCTTC. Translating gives CASSQERLAYNEQFF.

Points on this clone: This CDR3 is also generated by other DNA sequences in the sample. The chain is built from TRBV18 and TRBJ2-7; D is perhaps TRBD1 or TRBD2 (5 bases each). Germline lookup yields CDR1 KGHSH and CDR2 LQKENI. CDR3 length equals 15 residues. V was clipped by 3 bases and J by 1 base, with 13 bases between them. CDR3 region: CASSPGTGRSYEQYF. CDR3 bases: TGTGCCAGCTCACCGGGTACGGGGCGATCCTACGAGCAGTACTTC.

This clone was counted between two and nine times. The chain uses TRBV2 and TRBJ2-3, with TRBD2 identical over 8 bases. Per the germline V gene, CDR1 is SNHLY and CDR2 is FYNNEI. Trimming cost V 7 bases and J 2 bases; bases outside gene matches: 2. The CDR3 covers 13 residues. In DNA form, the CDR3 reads TGTGCCAGCAAAGCGGGAGTCACAGATACGCAGTATTTT. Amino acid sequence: CASKAGVTDTQYF.

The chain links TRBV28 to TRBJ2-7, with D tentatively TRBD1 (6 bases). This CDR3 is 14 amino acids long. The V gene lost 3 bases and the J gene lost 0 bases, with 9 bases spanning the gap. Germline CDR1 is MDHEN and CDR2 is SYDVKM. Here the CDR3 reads CASSFPDSSYEQYF. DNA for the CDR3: TGTGCCAGCAGTTTCCCGGACAGCTCCTACGAGCAGTACTTC.

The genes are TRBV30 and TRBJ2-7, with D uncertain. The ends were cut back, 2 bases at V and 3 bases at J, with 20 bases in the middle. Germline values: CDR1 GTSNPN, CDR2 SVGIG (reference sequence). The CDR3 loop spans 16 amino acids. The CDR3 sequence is CAWSTSGPASNYEQYF. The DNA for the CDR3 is TGTGCCTGGAGTACGTCAGGACCCGCCTCAAACTACGAGCAGTACTTC.

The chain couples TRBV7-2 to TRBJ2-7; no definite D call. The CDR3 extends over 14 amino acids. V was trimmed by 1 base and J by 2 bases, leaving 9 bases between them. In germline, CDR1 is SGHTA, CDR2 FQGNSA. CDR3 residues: CASSLVSATYEQYF. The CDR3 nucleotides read TGTGCCAGCAGCTTAGTATCCGCCACCTACGAGCAGTACTTC.